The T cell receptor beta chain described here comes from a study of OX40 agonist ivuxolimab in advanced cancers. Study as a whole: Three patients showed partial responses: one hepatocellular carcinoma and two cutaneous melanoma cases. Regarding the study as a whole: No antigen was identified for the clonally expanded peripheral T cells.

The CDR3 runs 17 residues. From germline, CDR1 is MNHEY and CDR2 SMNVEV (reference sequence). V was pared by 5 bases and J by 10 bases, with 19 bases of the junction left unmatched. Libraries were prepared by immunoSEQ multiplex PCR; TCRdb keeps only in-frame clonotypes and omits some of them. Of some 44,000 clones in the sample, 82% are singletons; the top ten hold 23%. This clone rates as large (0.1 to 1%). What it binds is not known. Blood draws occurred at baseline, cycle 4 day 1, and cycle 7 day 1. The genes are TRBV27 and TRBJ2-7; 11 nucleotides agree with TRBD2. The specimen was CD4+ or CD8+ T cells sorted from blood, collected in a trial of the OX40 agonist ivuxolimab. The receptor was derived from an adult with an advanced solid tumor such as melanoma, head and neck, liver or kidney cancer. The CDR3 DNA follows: TGTGCCAGCAGTCCGGGGACTAGCGGCGCCATCCGTCGGATCCAGTACTTC. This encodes CASSPGTSGAIRRIQYF.